The 7 T cell receptor beta chains below all came from one sample that was sequenced in a study of T cells after yellow fever vaccination. TCRdb passed the 5' RACE reads through MiXCR, listing each CDR3 protein once. The top ten clones hold about 18% of a sample with hundreds of thousands of distinct CDR3 sequences, about 17% of them seen once. The sequences come from PBMCs, collected before the yellow fever booster vaccination. Receptors were obtained from a man between 18 and 35 years old who received the YFV17D yellow fever vaccine.

This clonotype was observed a single time. The chain carries TRBV14 and TRBJ2-7, with TRBD2 identical over 7 bases. The germline CDR1 and CDR2 sequences are SGHDN and FVKESK. After removal of 4 bases from V and 0 bases from J, the junction contained 3 bases not matched to a gene. There are 14 residues in the CDR3. The CDR3 sequence is CASSPRTSSYEQYF. DNA for the CDR3: TGTGCCAGCAGCCCGCGGACTAGCTCCTACGAGCAGTACTTC.

The table lists this clonotype with a few counts. The J gene is TRBJ1-6, the V gene TRBV6-5, with 10 positions matching TRBD1. V gave up 10 bases and J gave up 1 base; unmatched junction bases: 10. The CDR3 has 17 residues. CDR1 and CDR2 (germline): MNHEY, SVGAGI. The CDR3 region is CATTRDRGRSYNSPLHF. CDR3 DNA: TGTGCCACCACCCGGGACAGGGGTCGTTCCTATAATTCACCCCTCCACTTT.

In DNA, the CDR3 is TGTGCCAGCAGTTTCCTCGGGACTTATAATTCACCCCTCCACTTT. It specifies CASSFLGTYNSPLHF. V is TRBV27 and J is TRBJ1-6; tentatively, D is TRBD1 (5 bases). This CDR3 is 15 amino acids long. Between the trimmed V and J ends, which lost 3 bases and 4 bases, there was a span of 10 bases. Germline-derived CDR1 and CDR2 are MNHEY and SMNVEV (reference sequence).

J is TRBJ2-3 and V is TRBV15, with D maybe TRBD2 (7 bases). The CDR3 is 18 amino acids. Germline CDR1 and CDR2: LNHNV and YYDKDF (reference sequence). The V end was cut by 0 bases, the J end by 0 bases, with 16 bases between. The CDR3 is CATSRDRGARVSTDTQYF. The CDR3 nucleotides read TGTGCCACCAGCAGAGATCGGGGGGCGAGAGTTAGCACAGATACGCAGTATTTT.

The chain recombines TRBV4-3 with TRBJ1-6; D is unclear. The V and J ends lost 4 bases and 10 bases respectively, with 17 bases between them. This CDR3 has 15 amino acids. Germline CDR1 LGHNA, CDR2 YSLEER. CDR3 loop: CASSLTPMILSPLHF. The DNA for the CDR3 is TGCGCCAGCAGCCTGACGCCTATGATTTTGTCACCCCTCCACTTT.

The chain couples TRBV20-1 to TRBJ1-1; D is possibly TRBD1 (5 bases). This CDR3 is built from 15 residues. Germline CDR1 and CDR2: DFQATT and SNEGSKA (reference sequence). V lost 2 bases to trimming and J lost 6 bases, with 19 bases between them. The CDR3 is CSARPGTWGGAEAFF. The CDR3 DNA sequence: TGCAGTGCTAGACCTGGAACCTGGGGCGGGGCTGAAGCTTTCTTT.

This chain connects TRBV28 to TRBJ1-1; D gene uncertain. Germline values: CDR1 MDHEN, CDR2 SYDVKM. The CDR3 runs to 10 residues. The V gene lost 11 bases and the J gene lost 3 bases, with 7 bases spanning the gap. CDR3 DNA sequence: TGTGCCGCCGCAGACACTGAAGCTTTCTTT. The encoded protein is CAAADTEAFF.